Following are 15 T cell receptor beta chains from one sample sequenced in a study of Graves' ophthalmopathy and Graves' hyperthyroidism listed by TCRdb under 2018. Sequencing was performed on an Illumina HiSeq 2000. For repertoire sequencing, TCR beta CDR3 regions were amplified from RNA transcripts. A first-round RT-PCR used HTBI primers with the Qiagen OneStep RT-PCR kit, followed by a second-round multiplex PCR, size selection and purification. The public sequencing data were trimmed at Q25 with fastp and processed into clonotypes with MiXCR by TCRdb, which kept only in-frame beta chains. Duplicate CDR3 protein sequences are folded into a single record with the most common DNA and genes. The sample table contains roughly 170,000 distinct CDR3 sequences; only one count was recorded for roughly 36% of them. The top ten clones comprise roughly 8.9% of the sample. The sequenced material came from peripheral blood. The receptors stem from a young man with Graves' ophthalmopathy. Donor details come from another sample of the same person, matched by shared clones.

The J gene is TRBJ1-2, the V gene TRBV6-2 or TRBV6-3; tentatively, D is TRBD1 (5 bases). This CDR3 region has 16 residues. Germline values: CDR1 MNHEY, CDR2 SVGEGT. V was shortened by 0 bases and J by 2 bases, with 13 bases between the two germline ends. CDR3 region: CASSYSVGAENYGYTF. For the CDR3, the DNA is TGTGCCAGCAGTTACTCGGTAGGGGCGGAGAACTATGGCTACACCTTC.

This clonotype has at least ten counts. The chain uses TRBV6-5 and TRBJ2-7; D is unresolved. CDR1 MNHEY and CDR2 SVGAGI come from the germline V gene. The CDR3 spans 13 residues. V was pared by 8 bases and J by 0 bases, with 11 bases between. The CDR3 nucleotides are TGTGCCAGCGGTCAGGTGAGCTCCTACGAGCAGTACTTC. Its protein product is CASGQVSSYEQYF.

The chain recombines TRBV5-4 with TRBJ2-5; TRBD2 agrees at 8 bases. This CDR3 is built from 15 residues. The germline V gene encodes CDR1 SGHNT and CDR2 YYREEE (reference sequence). V lost 4 bases and J lost 5; bases outside the gene matches: 10. The CDR3 coding sequence is TGTGCCAGCAGCGCGCCGGGGGGGGCTGATGAGACCCAGTACTTC. Amino acids: CASSAPGGADETQYF. Filled out from reference TRBV5-4 and TRBJ2-5, the complete variable domain reads ETGVTQSPTHLIKTRGQQVTLRCSSQSGHNTVSWYQQALGQGPQFIFQYYREEENGRGNFPPRFSGLQFPNYSSELNVNALELDDSALYLCASSAPGGADETQYFGPGTRLLVL.

The chain uses TRBV19 and TRBJ2-2, with TRBD2 matching 11 bases. CDR3 length: 15 residues. The germline gives CDR1 LNHDA, CDR2 SQIVND (reference sequence). V gave up 7 bases and J gave up 0 bases; unmatched junction bases: 1. The DNA for the CDR3 is TGTGCCAGTAAGGGACTAGCGGCGAACACCGGGGAGCTGTTTTTT. Protein: CASKGLAANTGELFF. Full variable domain (outside the CDR3, taken from reference TRBV19 and TRBJ2-2): DGGITQSPKYLFRKEGQNVTLSCEQNLNHDAMYWYRQDPGQGLRLIYYSQIVNDFQKGDIAEGYSVSREKKESFPLTVTSAQKNPTAFYLCASKGLAANTGELFFGEGSRLTVL.

This clonotype came up many times. J is TRBJ2-5 and V is TRBV6-5; D remains unclear. V gave up 2 bases and J gave up 4 bases, with 8 bases separating them. The CDR3 runs 13 residues. Germline-derived CDR1 and CDR2 are MNHEY and SVGAGI. CDR3 loop: CASSYQIGETQYF. In DNA, the CDR3 is TGTGCCAGCAGTTACCAGATTGGAGAGACCCAGTACTTC.

This clonotype was picked up many times. The rearrangement joins TRBV6-2 or TRBV6-3 to TRBJ1-5, with TRBD1 as a possible D gene (5 bases). The CDR3 consists of 17 residues. CDR1 and CDR2 (germline): MNHEY, SVGEGT. V was shortened by 6 bases and J by 0 bases, with 18 bases between the two germline ends. The CDR3 here is CASSRGSGSPSNQPQHF. The CDR3 DNA sequence: TGTGCCAGCAGCCGGGGATCAGGGTCCCCTAGCAATCAGCCCCAGCATTTT.

This rearrangement joins TRBV27 to TRBJ1-1, with a weak D call TRBD1 (5 bases). Trimming pared 6 bases from V and 12 bases from J, leaving 20 bases between. Germline V gene lookup returns CDR1 MNHEY and CDR2 SMNVEV (reference sequence). This CDR3 region has 13 residues. The CDR3 sequence: CASSPTSWGIPFF. In nucleotides, the CDR3 is TGTGCCAGCAGCCCGACAAGCTGGGGGATACCTTTCTTT.

The rearrangement links TRBV6-2 or TRBV6-3 to TRBJ2-4; perhaps D is TRBD1 or TRBD2 (6 bases each). This CDR3 contains 14 residues. Germline V gene lookup returns CDR1 MNHEY and CDR2 SVGEGT. Trimming stripped 2 bases from V and 8 bases from J, with 13 bases between. CDR3: CASSYTQRGDIQYF. DNA of the CDR3: TGTGCCAGCAGTTACACCCAGAGGGGGGACATTCAGTACTTC.

The chain combines TRBV6-5 with TRBJ1-2; 9 positions match TRBD1. The germline CDR1 and CDR2 sequences are MNHEY and SVGAGI. V shed 0 bases, J shed 2 bases, and the junction held 4 bases outside the gene matches. The CDR3 is made up of 16 amino acids. The CDR3 sequence is CASSYSSGTGNYGYTF. For the CDR3, the DNA is TGTGCCAGCAGTTACTCGTCCGGGACAGGGAACTATGGCTACACCTTC.

CDR3: CATSRERTAQETQYF. CDR3 DNA sequence: TGTGCCACCAGCAGGGAGAGGACAGCCCAAGAGACCCAGTACTTC. This chain joins TRBV15 and TRBJ2-5, with a weak D call TRBD1 (6 bases). This CDR3 is built from 15 residues. Germline-derived CDR1 and CDR2 are LNHNV and YYDKDF (reference sequence). V was trimmed by 3 bases and J by 1 base, leaving 12 bases between them.

This clonotype was recorded many times. The V call is TRBV6-5, the J call TRBJ1-1, with D possibly TRBD1 on 6 matching bases. The CDR3 spans 15 residues. Trimming stripped 6 bases from V and 0 bases from J, with 14 bases between. The germline gives CDR1 MNHEY, CDR2 SVGAGI. The CDR3, as DNA: TGTGCCAGCAGGCCTTTCCAGGGGATGAACACTGAAGCTTTCTTT. Its translation: CASRPFQGMNTEAFF.

J is TRBJ1-2 and V is TRBV12-3 or TRBV12-4; D gene ambiguous. Trimming removed 6 bases from V and 2 bases from J, with 7 bases in between. The length of the CDR3 is 12 residues. The CDR3 sequence is CASRGPNYGYTF. CDR3 DNA sequence: TGTGCCAGCAGAGGGCCAAACTATGGCTACACCTTC.

The chain combines TRBV12-3 or TRBV12-4 with TRBJ2-7; D gene uncertain. V was cut by 2 bases and J by 0 bases, with 11 bases left in between. The CDR3 is 15 amino acids. CDR3 sequence reads: CASSLINGFSYEQYF. The DNA of the CDR3 is TGTGCCAGCAGTTTAATAAACGGATTCTCCTACGAGCAGTACTTC.

Many counts were recorded for this clonotype. The gene calls are TRBV10-3 and TRBJ2-7; no clear D. Germline V gene data show CDR1 as ENHRY and CDR2 as SYGVKD. Trimming removed 6 bases at V and 5 bases at J, with 14 bases between. This CDR3 region has 13 residues. The CDR3 loop reads CAIRTDVQDEQYF. Written as DNA, the CDR3 is TGTGCCATCAGGACGGACGTTCAGGACGAGCAGTACTTC.

This clonotype was recorded at least ten times. The V and J genes are TRBV6-5 and TRBJ2-2; 13 bases align to TRBD2. This CDR3 region has 15 residues. Looked up from germline, CDR1 is MNHEY and CDR2 is SVGAGI. Trimming removed 6 bases from V and 4 bases from J; junction bases left unmatched: 2. In nucleotides, the CDR3 is TGTGCCAGCAGAAGGACTAGCGGGAGCACCGGGGAGCTGTTTTTT. Amino acids: CASRRTSGSTGELFF.